The present TCR beta chain was sequenced within a study of blood T cell repertoires in COVID-19 (TCRdb year 2020). About the investigation overall: Samples covering the acute and convalescent phases of COVID-19 were provided by collaborators in the United States, Italy and Spain. The material from the prospective study consisted of cDNA or gDNA derived from T cells, B-cell-depleted T cells, or PBMCs. Samples were obtained from the ongoing ImmuneRACE study (first 160 participants) and from approximately 1,200 subjects provided by 6 global collaborators. The dataset comprised deeply sampled blood TCRbeta repertoires from subjects exposed to, actively infected with, or recovered from COVID-19. A de-identified subject ID, COVID-19 status, age in years and sex were almost always included in the sample metadata. The repertoires were released in a freely available public database intended as a resource for research on the immune response to SARS-CoV-2. HLA class I and class II types, where available, came from metadata supplied by the sample provider rather than from assay-based typing. The investigation overall reported the following: Clinical and demographic metadata were provided uncurated, with the amount varying by source and participant.

TCRbeta CDR3 regions were amplified from genomic DNA by means of the immunoSEQ Assay, a bias-controlled multiplex PCR. As for the authors' bioinformatics: Within the assay, amplification of reference gene primers was used to estimate how many nucleated cells each sample contained. Sequence reads were collapsed and filtered to measure the absolute abundance of every unique TCRbeta CDR3 rearrangement. Productive Simpson clonality was computed per sample as the square root of Simpson's diversity index over productive rearrangements. TCRdb stores this immuneACCESS table with in-frame sequences only. Part of the clones is absent; in the studies checked, under half of the shortfall reflects unresolved V genes, and no reason is known for the rest. The DNA gave D and trimming, while V, J and clone size come from that table. For this sample there are 110,000 to 150,000 clones; roughly 83% appear just once. The top ten hold less than 5% of the sample.

As to this clone: Its antigen specificity is not known. No quality values exist for individual bases; no much larger clone is one base distant.

One collaborating source in Seattle enrolled patients during active infection and followed them longitudinally through the course of disease. Each collaborating institution followed its own protocols to collect whole blood in K2EDTA tubes. For TCRbeta analysis, collaborators shipped samples in one of three forms: frozen whole blood, isolated PBMCs, or DNA extracted from either of those sample types. This sequence was found in a woman aged 70-85 years with COVID-19, enrolled during active disease. Sequenced sample: peripheral blood.

The DNA reads as follows: TGTGCCAGTAGTAAGGGAGATTTGACAGATACGCAGTATTTT. This yields the protein CASSKGDLTDTQYF. The chain couples TRBV19 to TRBJ2-3; TRBD2 could be the D gene, as 5 bases match. Counted from cysteine to phenylalanine, this CDR3 has 14 amino acids. Kept here is only the CDR3 DNA, which spans 42 bases and is read in frame from base 1. V and J lose 4 bases and 3 bases, and a span of 11 bases separates them. The germline V gene (reference sequence) provides CDR1 LNHDA and CDR2 SQIVND.